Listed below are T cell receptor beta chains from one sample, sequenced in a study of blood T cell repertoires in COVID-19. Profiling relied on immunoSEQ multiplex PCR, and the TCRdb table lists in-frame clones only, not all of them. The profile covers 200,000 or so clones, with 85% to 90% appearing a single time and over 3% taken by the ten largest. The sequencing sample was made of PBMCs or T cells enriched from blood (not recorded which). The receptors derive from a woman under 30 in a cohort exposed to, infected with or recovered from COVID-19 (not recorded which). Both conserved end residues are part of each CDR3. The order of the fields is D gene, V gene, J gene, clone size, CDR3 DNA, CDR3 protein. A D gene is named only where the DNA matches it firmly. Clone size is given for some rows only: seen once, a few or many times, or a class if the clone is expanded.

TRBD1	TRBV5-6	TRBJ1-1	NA	TGTGCCAGCAGCTGGGACAGATGGAACACTGAAGCTTTCTTT	CASSWDRWNTEAFF
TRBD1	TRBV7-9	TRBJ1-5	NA	TGTGCCAGCAGCTTAGACGCAGGGGGCGCTCAGCCCCAGCATTTT	CASSLDAGGAQPQHF
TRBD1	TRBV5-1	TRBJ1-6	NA	TGCGCCAGCAGCTTACAGGGGGTGGATTCATATAATTCACCCCTCCACTTT	CASSLQGVDSYNSPLHF
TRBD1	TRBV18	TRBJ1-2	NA	TGTGCCAGCTCACCCGTCGGACAGGGGGCACATGGCTACACCTTC	CASSPVGQGAHGYTF
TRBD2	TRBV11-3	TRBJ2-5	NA	TGTGCCAGCAGGCCTAAGACTAGCGGGAGAGGAGAGACCCAGTACTTC	CASRPKTSGRGETQYF
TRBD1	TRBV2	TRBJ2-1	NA	TGTGCCAGCAGTAACGGGACAGGGGGCAGGGGCTACAATGAGCAGTTCTTC	CASSNGTGGRGYNEQFF
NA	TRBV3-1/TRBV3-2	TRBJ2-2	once	TGTGCCAGCAGCCAAGATTTACTACACACCGGGGAGCTGTTTTTT	CASSQDLLHTGELFF
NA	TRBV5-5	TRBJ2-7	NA	TGTGCCAGCAGCTTGCAACCGAGAGCCGGGACAGAGCAGTACTTC	CASSLQPRAGTEQYF
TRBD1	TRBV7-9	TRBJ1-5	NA	TGTGCCAGCAGCCTGGGACAGAATAGCAATCAGCCCCAGCATTTT	CASSLGQNSNQPQHF
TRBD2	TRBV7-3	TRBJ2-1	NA	TGTGCCAGCAGCCCCGGGACTAGCAGGAACGATGAGCAGTTCTTC	CASSPGTSRNDEQFF
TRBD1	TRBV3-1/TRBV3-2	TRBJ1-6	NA	TGTGCCAGCAGCCAGTTACAGGGGGCCAATTCACCCCTCCACTTT	CASSQLQGANSPLHF
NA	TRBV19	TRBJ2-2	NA	TGTGCCAGTAGCGAGCAACCCTCCACCGGGGAGCTGTTTTTT	CASSEQPSTGELFF
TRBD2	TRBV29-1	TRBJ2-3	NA	TGCAGCGTTGTTCGGGCTAGCGGGGGCTCAGATACGCAGTATTTT	CSVVRASGGSDTQYF
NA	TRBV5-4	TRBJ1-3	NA	TGTGCCAGCAGCTTGGACAGGAGCTCTGGAAACACCATATATTTT	CASSLDRSSGNTIYF
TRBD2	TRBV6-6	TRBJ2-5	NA	TGTGCCAGCAGTAGACTAGCGGGGCAAGAGACCCAGTACTTC	CASSRLAGQETQYF
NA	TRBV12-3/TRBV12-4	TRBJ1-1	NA	TGTGCCAGCAGCCCTACTGCGAACACTGAAGCTTTCTTT	CASSPTANTEAFF
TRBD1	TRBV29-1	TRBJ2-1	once	TGCAGCGTAGACCTCCGGGACAGGGTTGGTGAGCAGTTCTTC	CSVDLRDRVGEQFF
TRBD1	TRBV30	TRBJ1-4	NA	TGTGCCTGGAATCGAGGGGGCCTTTCCGGTGAAAAACTGTTTTTT	CAWNRGGLSGEKLFF
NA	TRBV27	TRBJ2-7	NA	TGTGCCAGCAGACAAGCCTACGAGCAGTACTTC	CASRQAYEQYF
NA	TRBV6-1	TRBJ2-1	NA	TGTGCCAGCAGTGAAGTGTCCCAATCTGAGCAGTTCTTC	CASSEVSQSEQFF
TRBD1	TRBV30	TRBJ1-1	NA	TGTGCCTGGAGTGTTCAGGGGGCACTCGGTGAAGCTTTCTTT	CAWSVQGALGEAFF
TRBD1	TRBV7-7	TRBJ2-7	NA	TGTGCCAGCAGCTTAGGACAGGGGGCAGCCTACGAGCAGTACTTC	CASSLGQGAAYEQYF
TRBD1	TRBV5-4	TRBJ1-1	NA	TGTGCCAGCAGCTTATTGACAGGGGGAAGCACTGAAGCTTTCTTT	CASSLLTGGSTEAFF
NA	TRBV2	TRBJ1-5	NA	TGTGCCAGCAGTGGCCTGGGGGGGGCGGGTCAGCCCCAGCATTTT	CASSGLGGAGQPQHF
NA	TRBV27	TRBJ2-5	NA	TGTGCCAGCAGTTTGTATGGACAGAAAGAGACCCAGTACTTC	CASSLYGQKETQYF
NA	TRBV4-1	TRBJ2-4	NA	TGCGCCAGCAGCCAGACCCTGGGGACGGGACTAGCCAAAAACATTCAGTACTTC	CASSQTLGTGLAKNIQYF
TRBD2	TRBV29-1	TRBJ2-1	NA	TGCAGCTCAGCTGGGGACTACCGCACCAATGAGCAGTTCTTC	CSSAGDYRTNEQFF
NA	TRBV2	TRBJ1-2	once	TGTGCCAGCATGGCAGGGGACAACTATGGCTACACCTTC	CASMAGDNYGYTF
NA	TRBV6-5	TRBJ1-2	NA	TGTGCCAGCAGTTACTCTCAAGCGGTTAACTATGGCTACACCTTC	CASSYSQAVNYGYTF
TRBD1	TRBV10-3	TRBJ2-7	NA	TGTGCCATCAGTGAGCCGGGACAGGGGATTAAGTACTTC	CAISEPGQGIKYF
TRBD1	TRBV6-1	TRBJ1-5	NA	TGTGCCAGCAGGGAACCGCCCCGGGACAGTTATTATAGCAATCAGCCCCAGCATTTT	CASREPPRDSYYSNQPQHF
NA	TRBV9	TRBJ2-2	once	TGTGCCAGCGCACAGCCGAACACCGGGGAGCTGTTTTTT	CASAQPNTGELFF
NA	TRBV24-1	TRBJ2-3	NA	TGTGCCACCAGTGAAACCTCGATAGGCAGGAGCGGAAATACGCAGTATTTT	CATSETSIGRSGNTQYF
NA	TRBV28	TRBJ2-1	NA	TGTGCCAGCAGTTTAGGGGGCGCTAGTAGCGACAATGAGCAGTTCTTC	CASSLGGASSDNEQFF
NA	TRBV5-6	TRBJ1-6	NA	TGTGCCAGCAGCCCAACAGGGTTGGATTCACCCCTCCACTTT	CASSPTGLDSPLHF
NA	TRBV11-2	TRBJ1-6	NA	TGTGCCAGCAGCTTTTCCGGGTATAATTCACCCCTCCACTTT	CASSFSGYNSPLHF
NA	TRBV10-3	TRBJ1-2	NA	TGTGCCATCAGTGCCCCCGGAGACTATGGCTACACCTTC	CAISAPGDYGYTF
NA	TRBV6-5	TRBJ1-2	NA	TGTGCCAGCAGCCCATTTGACAGAGATGGCTACACCTTC	CASSPFDRDGYTF
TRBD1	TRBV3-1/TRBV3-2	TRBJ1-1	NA	TGTGCCAGCAGCCAGACAGGGCGGAACACTGAAGCTTTCTTT	CASSQTGRNTEAFF
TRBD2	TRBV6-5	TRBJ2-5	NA	TGTGCCAGCAGCCTGAGCGGGAGCGGGGGTGAGACCCAGTACTTC	CASSLSGSGGETQYF